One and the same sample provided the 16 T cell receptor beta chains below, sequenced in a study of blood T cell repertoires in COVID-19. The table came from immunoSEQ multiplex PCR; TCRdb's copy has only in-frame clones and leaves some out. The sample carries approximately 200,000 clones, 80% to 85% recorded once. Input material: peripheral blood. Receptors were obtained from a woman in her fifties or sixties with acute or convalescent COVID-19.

This CDR3 reads CASSLTQGAGTGELFF. The CDR3 DNA sequence: TGTGCCAGCAGCTTAACCCAGGGGGCCGGCACCGGGGAGCTGTTTTTT. The chain carries TRBV7-2 and TRBJ2-2; TRBD1 aligns across 8 bases. The germline gives CDR1 SGHTA, CDR2 FQGNSA. The CDR3 spans 16 residues. V gave up 2 bases and J gave up 4 bases; unmatched junction bases: 6.

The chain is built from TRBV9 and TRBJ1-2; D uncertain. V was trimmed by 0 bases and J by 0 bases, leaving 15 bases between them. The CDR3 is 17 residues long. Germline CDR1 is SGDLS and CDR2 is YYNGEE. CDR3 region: CASSVGATIGPNYGYTF. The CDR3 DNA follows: TGTGCCAGCAGCGTAGGGGCGACTATAGGGCCTAACTATGGCTACACCTTC. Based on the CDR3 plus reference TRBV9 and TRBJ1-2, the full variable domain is DSGVTQTPKHLITATGQRVTLRCSPRSGDLSVYWYQQSLDQGLQFLIQYYNGEERAKGNILERFSAQQFPDLHSELNLSSLELGDSALYFCASSVGATIGPNYGYTFGSGTRLTVV.

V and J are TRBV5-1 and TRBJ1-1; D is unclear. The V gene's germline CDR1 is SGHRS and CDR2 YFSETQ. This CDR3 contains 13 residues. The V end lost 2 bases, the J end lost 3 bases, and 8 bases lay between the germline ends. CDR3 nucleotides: TGCGCCAGCAGCTTTTCTCGGGACACTGAAGCTTTCTTT. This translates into CASSFSRDTEAFF.

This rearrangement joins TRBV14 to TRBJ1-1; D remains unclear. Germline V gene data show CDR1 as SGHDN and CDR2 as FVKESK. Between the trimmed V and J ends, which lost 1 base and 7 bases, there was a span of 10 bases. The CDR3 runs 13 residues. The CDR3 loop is CASSQVLGYEAFF. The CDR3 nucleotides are TGTGCCAGCAGCCAAGTACTCGGGTATGAAGCTTTCTTT.

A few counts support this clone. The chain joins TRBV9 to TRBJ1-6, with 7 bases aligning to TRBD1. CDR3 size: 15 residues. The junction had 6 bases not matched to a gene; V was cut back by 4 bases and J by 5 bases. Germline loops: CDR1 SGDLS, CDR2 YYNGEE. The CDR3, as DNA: TGTGCCAGCAGCCCAGGGACAGCTAATAATTCACCCCTCCACTTT. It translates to CASSPGTANNSPLHF.

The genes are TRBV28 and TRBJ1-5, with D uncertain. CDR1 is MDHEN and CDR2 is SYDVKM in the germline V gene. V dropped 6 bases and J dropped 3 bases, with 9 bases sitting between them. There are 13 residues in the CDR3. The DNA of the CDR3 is TGTGCCAGCAGCGAACAGAACAATCAGCCCCAGCATTTT. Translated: CASSEQNNQPQHF.

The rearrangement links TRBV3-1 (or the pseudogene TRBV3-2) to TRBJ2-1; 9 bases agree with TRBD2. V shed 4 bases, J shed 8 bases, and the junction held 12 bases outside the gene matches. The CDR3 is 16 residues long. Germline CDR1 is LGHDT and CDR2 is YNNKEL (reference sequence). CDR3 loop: CASSPRLAVIGDEQFF. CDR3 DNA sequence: TGTGCCAGCAGCCCGCGACTAGCGGTAATCGGGGATGAGCAGTTCTTC.

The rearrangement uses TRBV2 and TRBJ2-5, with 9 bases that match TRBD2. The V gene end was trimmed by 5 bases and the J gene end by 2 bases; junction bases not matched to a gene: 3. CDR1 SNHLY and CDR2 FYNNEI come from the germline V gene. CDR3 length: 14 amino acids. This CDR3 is CASSPAGGQETQYF. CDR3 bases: TGTGCCAGCAGTCCTGCGGGGGGGCAAGAGACCCAGTACTTC.

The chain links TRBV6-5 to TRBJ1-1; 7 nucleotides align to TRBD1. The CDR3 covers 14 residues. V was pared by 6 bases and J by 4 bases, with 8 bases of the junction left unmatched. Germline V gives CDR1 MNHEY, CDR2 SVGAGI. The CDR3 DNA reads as TGTGCCAGCAGCCTAGACAGGGTGCGCACTGAAGCTTTCTTT. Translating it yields CASSLDRVRTEAFF.

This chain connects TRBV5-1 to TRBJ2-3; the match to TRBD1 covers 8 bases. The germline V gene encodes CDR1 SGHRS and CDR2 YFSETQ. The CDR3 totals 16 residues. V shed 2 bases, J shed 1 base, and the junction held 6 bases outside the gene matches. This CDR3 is CASSFGQGAGTDTQYF. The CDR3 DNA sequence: TGCGCCAGCAGCTTTGGGCAGGGGGCTGGCACAGATACGCAGTATTTT.

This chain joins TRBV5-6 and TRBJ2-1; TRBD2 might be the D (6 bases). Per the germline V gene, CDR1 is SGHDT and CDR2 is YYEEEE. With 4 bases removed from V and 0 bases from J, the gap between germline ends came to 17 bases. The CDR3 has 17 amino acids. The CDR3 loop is CASSPGGGVRSYNEQFF. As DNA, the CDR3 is TGTGCCAGCAGCCCTGGCGGCGGGGTTCGCTCCTACAATGAGCAGTTCTTC.

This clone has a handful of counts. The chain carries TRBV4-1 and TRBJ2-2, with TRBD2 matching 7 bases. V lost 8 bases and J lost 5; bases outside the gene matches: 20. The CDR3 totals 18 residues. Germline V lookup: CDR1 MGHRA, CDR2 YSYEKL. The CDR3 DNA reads TGCGCCAGCCGCTCGGGACTATCCGGGGGAGAAAGGACCGGGGAGCTGTTTTTT. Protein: CASRSGLSGGERTGELFF.

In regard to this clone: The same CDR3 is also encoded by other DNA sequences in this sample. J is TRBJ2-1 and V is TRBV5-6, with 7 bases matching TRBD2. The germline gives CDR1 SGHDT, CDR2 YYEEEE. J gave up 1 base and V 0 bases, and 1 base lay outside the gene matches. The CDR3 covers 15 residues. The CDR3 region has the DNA TGTGCCAGCAGCTTGGTCGGGGGGTCCTACAATGAGCAGTTCTTC. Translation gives CASSLVGGSYNEQFF.

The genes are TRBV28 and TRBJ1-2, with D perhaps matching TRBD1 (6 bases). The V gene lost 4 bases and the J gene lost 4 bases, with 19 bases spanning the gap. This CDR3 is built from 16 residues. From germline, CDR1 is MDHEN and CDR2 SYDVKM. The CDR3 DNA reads TGTGCCAGCAGTTATGTGGGGGTGGGGACACTCTATGGCTACACCTTC. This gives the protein CASSYVGVGTLYGYTF.

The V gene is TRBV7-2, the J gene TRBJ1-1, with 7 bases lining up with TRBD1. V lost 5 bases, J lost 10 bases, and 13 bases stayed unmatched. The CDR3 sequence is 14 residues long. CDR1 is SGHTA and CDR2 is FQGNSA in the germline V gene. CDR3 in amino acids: CASSTGQGGLLAFF. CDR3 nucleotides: TGTGCCAGCAGCACCGGGCAGGGGGGACTTCTAGCTTTCTTT.

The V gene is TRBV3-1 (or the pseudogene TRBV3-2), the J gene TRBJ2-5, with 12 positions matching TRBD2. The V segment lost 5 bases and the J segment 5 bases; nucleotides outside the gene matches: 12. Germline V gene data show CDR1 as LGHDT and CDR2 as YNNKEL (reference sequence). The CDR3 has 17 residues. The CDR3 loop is CASSWGTSGRSQETQYF. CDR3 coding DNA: TGTGCCAGCAGCTGGGGGACTAGCGGGCGCTCCCAGGAGACCCAGTACTTC.